Below, 14 T cell receptor beta chains from the same sample are listed, as sequenced in a study of blood T cell repertoires in COVID-19. The data were produced by immunoSEQ multiplex PCR, yet TCRdb's version contains in-frame clones alone and is incomplete. The sample lists roughly 69,000 clones; roughly 84% were seen once. The material sequenced was peripheral blood. The receptor set was obtained from a man in his forties or fifties with active COVID-19.

This clone was seen just once. The rearrangement uses TRBV19 and TRBJ2-3; 7 bases fit TRBD1. Unmatched junction bases numbered 11, after V lost 5 bases and J lost 3 bases. This CDR3 has 16 residues. The germline gives CDR1 LNHDA, CDR2 SQIVND (reference sequence). The DNA of the CDR3 is TGTGCCAGTAGTGGAAAGACAGGGAAACGGACAGATACGCAGTATTTT. Amino acids: CASSGKTGKRTDTQYF.

The chain recombines TRBV7-2 with TRBJ2-7; D call uncertain. The CDR3 consists of 12 residues. Trimming shortened V by 1 base and J by 5 bases, and 6 bases separated the two germline ends. Germline V CDR1 and CDR2: SGHTA, FQGNSA. The CDR3 here is CASSLVAHEQYF. The CDR3 region has the DNA TGTGCCAGCAGCTTAGTAGCCCACGAGCAGTACTTC.

The V call is TRBV9, the J call TRBJ2-3, with TRBD1 matching over 8 bases. V shed 4 bases, J shed 4 bases, and the junction held 2 bases outside the gene matches. The V gene's germline CDR1 is SGDLS and CDR2 YYNGEE. CDR3 size: 13 residues. This CDR3 reads CASSRTGPDTQYF. CDR3 coding DNA: TGTGCCAGCAGCCGGACAGGGCCAGATACGCAGTATTTT.

This clone has only one observation. V gene TRBV5-1 combines with J gene TRBJ2-7; 9 bases agree with TRBD1. Trimming removed 4 bases from V and 1 base from J; junction bases left unmatched: 3. This CDR3 spans 14 amino acids. Germline CDR1 and CDR2: SGHRS and YFSETQ. The CDR3 region has the DNA TGCGCCAGCAGCCTACAGGGGGCATCCTACGAGCAGTACTTC. Protein: CASSLQGASYEQYF.

V gene TRBV6-6 combines with J gene TRBJ1-1; tentative D call: TRBD1 (6 bases). The CDR3 is 13 residues long. The V gene's germline CDR1 is MNHNY and CDR2 SVGAGI (reference sequence). The V gene lost 4 bases and the J gene lost 8 bases, with 14 bases spanning the gap. This CDR3 reads CASSSSGAREAFF. CDR3 in DNA: TGTGCCAGCAGTTCCTCGGGGGCGCGGGAAGCTTTCTTT.

The table lists this clone with a count of one. The rearrangement links TRBV5-1 to TRBJ2-7; 8 bases align to TRBD1. The V gene end was trimmed by 3 bases and the J gene end by 2 bases; junction bases not matched to a gene: 4. Per germline, CDR1 SGHRS and CDR2 YFSETQ. The CDR3 has 14 amino acids. The CDR3 loop reads CASSSGQETYEQYF. In nucleotides, the CDR3 is TGCGCCAGCAGCTCGGGACAGGAGACCTACGAGCAGTACTTC.

The table lists this clone with a count of one. The chain joins TRBV5-1 to TRBJ1-4, with 7 bases matching TRBD1. The germline CDR1 and CDR2 sequences are SGHRS and YFSETQ. V shed 2 bases, J shed 6 bases, and the junction held 7 bases outside the gene matches. The CDR3 loop spans 15 amino acids. DNA of the CDR3: TGCGCCAGCAGCTTACAAGGGGGCGCCGATGAAAAACTGTTTTTT. Translated: CASSLQGGADEKLFF.

The V gene is TRBV19, the J gene TRBJ2-1; the match to TRBD1 covers 7 bases. V shed 7 bases and J 0 bases; nucleotides not matched to a gene: 6. Germline V lookup: CDR1 LNHDA, CDR2 SQIVND (reference sequence). This CDR3 contains 15 residues. In nucleotides, the CDR3 is TGTGCCAGTACTCCCCGGGACAGCTCCTACAATGAGCAGTTCTTC. It encodes CASTPRDSSYNEQFF.

This clone occurred a few times. CDR3 region: CASRPQGYSPLHF. The CDR3 bases are TGTGCCAGCAGGCCCCAGGGGTATTCACCCCTCCACTTT. The chain couples TRBV12-3 or TRBV12-4 to TRBJ1-6, with D possibly TRBD1 on 6 matching bases. The ends were cut back, 6 bases at V and 8 bases at J, with 11 bases in the middle. The CDR3 covers 13 residues.

The chain joins TRBV20-1 to TRBJ2-1, with a weak D call TRBD2 (5 bases). CDR1 DFQATT and CDR2 SNEGSKA come from the germline V gene (reference sequence). V dropped 5 bases and J dropped 10 bases, with 12 bases sitting between them. CDR3 length equals 11 residues. The CDR3 sequence: CSAGRRVEQFF. The CDR3 nucleotides are TGCAGTGCTGGACGGCGGGTGGAGCAGTTCTTC.

The V gene is TRBV12-5, the J gene TRBJ2-7, with TRBD2 as a possible D gene (6 bases). The V gene lost 1 base and the J gene lost 7 bases, with 11 bases spanning the gap. CDR1 is LGHNT, CDR2 FRNRAP, per germline. This CDR3 has 13 residues. The CDR3 DNA is TGTGCTAGTGGTTTGGAGCCAGGGACTGAGCAGTACTTC. Residues: CASGLEPGTEQYF.

The gene calls are TRBV9 and TRBJ1-1, with D possibly TRBD1 on 6 matching bases. Germline loops: CDR1 SGDLS, CDR2 YYNGEE. V shed 4 bases and J shed 1 base, with 8 bases lying between them. The CDR3 loop spans 13 amino acids. CDR3 loop: CASSSRGNTEAFF. In DNA, the CDR3 is TGTGCCAGCAGCTCCAGGGGGAACACTGAAGCTTTCTTT.

This rearrangement joins TRBV7-7 to TRBJ2-2; perhaps TRBD1 as D (6 bases). Germline V lookup: CDR1 SSHAT, CDR2 FNYEAQ (reference sequence). The CDR3 consists of 15 residues. Trimming removed 1 base at V and 1 base at J, with 7 bases between. CDR3 residues: CASSLGTVNTGELFF. The DNA for the CDR3 is TGTGCCAGCAGCTTAGGGACAGTGAACACCGGGGAGCTGTTTTTT.

This chain connects TRBV3-1 (or the pseudogene TRBV3-2) to TRBJ1-2; a weak D match, TRBD1 (6 bases). Germline V gene lookup returns CDR1 LGHDT and CDR2 YNNKEL (reference sequence). V shed 0 bases and J shed 6 bases, with 14 bases lying between them. The CDR3 is 15 residues long. The CDR3 DNA sequence: TGTGCCAGCAGCCAAGATGTCCCTCAGGGGAATGGCTACACCTTC. Its protein is CASSQDVPQGNGYTF.